Presented here are 15 T cell receptor beta chains from one specimen sequenced in a study of T cell changes during pregnancy in multiple sclerosis. Generated by immunoSEQ multiplex PCR, the TCRdb table keeps only in-frame clones and is missing some. The data show over 90,000 clones, under 95% seen once. This material consisted of peripheral blood, taken before pregnancy. The source is a female donor with multiple sclerosis, enrolled in a pregnancy study.

This rearrangement joins TRBV7-3 to TRBJ2-1; maybe TRBD1 (6 bases). The CDR3 spans 14 residues. Germline V gives CDR1 SGHTA, CDR2 FQGTGA. V lost 5 bases and J 6 bases, leaving 14 bases between the germline ends. This CDR3 is CASSDPQGANEQFF. Here the CDR3 DNA reads TGTGCCAGCAGCGATCCACAGGGAGCCAATGAGCAGTTCTTC.

The chain links TRBV18 to TRBJ2-4, with 9 positions matching TRBD1. The CDR3 has 18 amino acids. CDR1 and CDR2 (germline): KGHSH, LQKENI. The J segment lost 0 bases and the V segment lost 3 bases, leaving 9 bases of the junction unmatched. The CDR3 DNA reads TGTGCCAGCTCACCTCCGGGACAGGGTGTCCTAGCCAAAAACATTCAGTACTTC. It is translated as CASSPPGQGVLAKNIQYF. Variable domain in full (rest from reference TRBV18 and TRBJ2-4): NAGVMQNPRHLVRRRGQEARLRCSPMKGHSHVYWYRQLPEEGLKFMVYLQKENIIDESGMPKERFSAEFPKEGPSILRIQQVVRGDSAAYFCASSPPGQGVLAKNIQYFGAGTRLSVL.

The genes are TRBV10-3 and TRBJ2-5, with 10 bases aligning to TRBD1. V lost 6 bases and J lost 5; bases outside the gene matches: 6. This CDR3 region has 14 residues. CDR1 ENHRY and CDR2 SYGVKD come from the germline V gene. The DNA for the CDR3 is TGTGCCATCAGGGGGACAGGGGCTGGGGAGACCCAGTACTTC. This codes for CAIRGTGAGETQYF.

This clone was recorded once. The rearrangement joins TRBV4-3 to TRBJ1-5; 7 bases map to TRBD1. The CDR3 spans 14 residues. J gave up 7 bases and V 4 bases, and 7 bases lay outside the gene matches. Looked up from germline, CDR1 is LGHNA and CDR2 is YSLEER. The DNA for the CDR3 is TGCGCCAGCAGCCTATCCCAGGGGGGCCAGCCCCAGCATTTT. Its protein product is CASSLSQGGQPQHF.

This chain joins TRBV7-9 and TRBJ1-2; D gene ambiguous. Germline loops: CDR1 SEHNR, CDR2 FQNEAQ (reference sequence). The V end lost 3 bases, the J end lost 4 bases, and 12 bases lay between the germline ends. The CDR3 runs to 14 residues. The CDR3 spells CASSFSEVGYGYTF. The DNA for the CDR3 is TGTGCCAGCAGCTTCTCAGAGGTCGGCTATGGCTACACCTTC.

The chain has TRBV9 and TRBJ1-1, with a possible D match to TRBD1 (6 bases). Germline assignment: CDR1 SGDLS and CDR2 YYNGEE. The CDR3 runs to 15 residues. Trimming left V 4 bases short and J 1 base short, with 14 bases between. CDR3 residues: CASSSLTGRNTEAFF. The CDR3, as DNA: TGTGCCAGCAGCTCCCTGACAGGAAGGAACACTGAAGCTTTCTTT.

The J gene is TRBJ2-5, the V gene TRBV9, with 10 nucleotides matching TRBD2. After removal of 0 bases from V and 5 bases from J, the junction contained 10 bases not matched to a gene. The CDR3 length is 17 residues. The germline V gene encodes CDR1 SGDLS and CDR2 YYNGEE. Here the CDR3 reads CASSVGKSGGARETQYF. In nucleotides, the CDR3 is TGTGCCAGCAGCGTAGGGAAAAGCGGGGGGGCCCGGGAGACCCAGTACTTC. The full variable domain, rest sourced from reference TRBV9 and TRBJ2-5, is DSGVTQTPKHLITATGQRVTLRCSPRSGDLSVYWYQQSLDQGLQFLIQYYNGEERAKGNILERFSAQQFPDLHSELNLSSLELGDSALYFCASSVGKSGGARETQYFGPGTRLLVL.

The V gene is TRBV18, the J gene TRBJ1-4; D remains ambiguous. Trimming stripped 3 bases from V and 0 bases from J, with 8 bases between. Germline V gene sequence: CDR1 KGHSH, CDR2 LQKENI. There are 15 residues in the CDR3. The CDR3 nucleotides read TGTGCCAGCTCACCCCCGAGTGCAACTAATGAAAAACTGTTTTTT. It codes for CASSPPSATNEKLFF.

This chain links TRBV7-9 with TRBJ1-2; TRBD1 matches at 11 bases. The CDR3 covers 14 residues. Losses at the gene ends were 4 bases for V and 8 bases for J; bases not matched to a gene: 6. CDR1 and CDR2 (germline): SEHNR, FQNEAQ (reference sequence). The CDR3 loop reads CASSSRDRGIGYTF. The CDR3 nucleotides are TGTGCCAGCAGCTCCCGGGACAGGGGGATCGGCTACACCTTC.

V and J are TRBV4-3 and TRBJ2-5; 9 bases are shared with TRBD2. There are 16 residues in the CDR3. Germline CDR1 and CDR2: LGHNA and YSLEER. J was trimmed by 4 bases and V by 1 base; bases with no gene match: 7. For the CDR3, the DNA is TGCGCCAGCAGCCAAGTGGCGCGGGGGGGCGCAGAGACCCAGTACTTC. Its translation is CASSQVARGGAETQYF.

This clone was counted once. This sample also contains other DNA sequences that code for the same CDR3. The genes are TRBV5-4 and TRBJ2-2; D perhaps matches TRBD2 (5 bases). The CDR3 spans 14 residues. Per the germline V gene, CDR1 is SGHNT and CDR2 is YYREEE (reference sequence). Trimming pared 0 bases from V and 5 bases from J, leaving 8 bases between. The CDR3 protein is CASSLVRGTGELFF. DNA of the CDR3: TGTGCCAGCAGCTTGGTTCGGGGAACCGGGGAGCTGTTTTTT.

This chain connects TRBV9 to TRBJ1-1; 9 positions match TRBD1. J was trimmed by 5 bases and V by 2 bases; bases with no gene match: 13. The CDR3 has 17 residues. From germline, CDR1 is SGDLS and CDR2 YYNGEE. CDR3 residues: CASSVLPTGGKGTEAFF. CDR3 in DNA: TGTGCCAGCAGCGTCCTCCCCACAGGGGGCAAGGGGACTGAAGCTTTCTTT.

This chain connects TRBV27 to TRBJ1-5; no clear D. This CDR3 is 17 amino acids long. The germline CDR1 and CDR2 sequences are MNHEY and SMNVEV (reference sequence). The germline V and J ends were trimmed by 0 bases and 7 bases, with 19 bases remaining between them. CDR3 coding DNA: TGTGCCAGCAGTTTATCTGTCAGGTCATGGGTTTGGCAGCCCCAGCATTTT. Protein product: CASSLSVRSWVWQPQHF.

As DNA, the CDR3 is TGTGCCAGCAGCGCAGACAGGGCGGCTAATGAAAAACTGTTTTTT. It codes for CASSADRAANEKLFF. This chain uses TRBV9 with TRBJ1-4, with 7 bases aligning to TRBD1. Germline trimming cut 3 bases from V and 3 bases from J; bases unmatched to any gene: 5. CDR1 and CDR2 (germline): SGDLS, YYNGEE. The CDR3 loop spans 15 amino acids.

This chain connects TRBV19 to TRBJ1-2; 9 bases align to TRBD1. This CDR3 has 13 residues. Germline CDR1 and CDR2: LNHDA and SQIVND (reference sequence). The V and J ends lost 4 bases and 5 bases, in that order; junction bases with no gene match: 2. In nucleotides, the CDR3 is TGTGCCAGTAGTACCGGGACAGGGTATGGCTACACCTTC. As protein: CASSTGTGYGYTF.